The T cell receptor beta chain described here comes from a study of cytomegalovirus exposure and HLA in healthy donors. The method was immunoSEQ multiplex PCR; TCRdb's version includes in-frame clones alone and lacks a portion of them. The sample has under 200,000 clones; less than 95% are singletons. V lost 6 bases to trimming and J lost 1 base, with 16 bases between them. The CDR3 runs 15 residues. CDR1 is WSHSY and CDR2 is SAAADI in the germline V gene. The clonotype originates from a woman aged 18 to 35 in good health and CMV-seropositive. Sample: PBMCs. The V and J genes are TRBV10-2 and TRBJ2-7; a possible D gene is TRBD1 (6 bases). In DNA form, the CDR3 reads TGCGCCAGCAGGAGCCTTCGGGACACGTCCTACGAGCAGTACTTC. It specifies CASRSLRDTSYEQYF.